This T cell receptor beta chain was recovered during a study of cytomegalovirus exposure and HLA in healthy donors. This CDR3 is 15 amino acids long. The ends lost 4 bases at V and 6 bases at J; junction bases unmatched: 7. From germline, CDR1 is MDHEN and CDR2 SYDVKM. 60 Vbeta and 13 Jbeta primers were used in PCR. TCRdb's table, derived via immunoSEQ multiplex PCR, lists solely in-frame clones and lacks some. The table records about 97,000 clones, 55% to 80% of them present only once. The sequence was obtained from a human donor in good health. The specimen sequenced was PBMCs. This chain connects TRBV28 to TRBJ1-5, with 9 bases aligning to TRBD1. The CDR3 sequence: CASSSTGGFSQPQHF. CDR3 sequence (DNA): TGTGCCAGCAGTTCGACAGGGGGATTTAGTCAGCCCCAGCATTTT.